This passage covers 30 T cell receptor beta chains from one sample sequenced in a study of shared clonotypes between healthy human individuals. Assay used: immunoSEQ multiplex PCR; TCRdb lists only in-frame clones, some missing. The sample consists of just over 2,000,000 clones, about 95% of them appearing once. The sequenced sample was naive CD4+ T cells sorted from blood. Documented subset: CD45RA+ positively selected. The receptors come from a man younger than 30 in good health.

The CDR3 protein is CASTDSNYGYTF. As DNA, the CDR3 is TGCGCCAGTACCGACTCCAACTATGGCTACACCTTC. The rearrangement links TRBV5-1 to TRBJ1-2; D not certain. CDR1 is SGHRS and CDR2 is YFSETQ in the germline V gene. V lost 8 bases and J lost 2, with 10 bases in between. The CDR3 loop spans 12 amino acids.

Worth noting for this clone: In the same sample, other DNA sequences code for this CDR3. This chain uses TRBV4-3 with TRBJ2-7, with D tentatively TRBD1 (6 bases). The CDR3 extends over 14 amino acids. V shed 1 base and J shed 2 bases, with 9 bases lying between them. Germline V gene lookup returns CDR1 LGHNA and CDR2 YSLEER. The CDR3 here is CASSQVTGPYEQYF. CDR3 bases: TGCGCCAGCAGCCAAGTCACAGGGCCCTACGAGCAGTACTTC.

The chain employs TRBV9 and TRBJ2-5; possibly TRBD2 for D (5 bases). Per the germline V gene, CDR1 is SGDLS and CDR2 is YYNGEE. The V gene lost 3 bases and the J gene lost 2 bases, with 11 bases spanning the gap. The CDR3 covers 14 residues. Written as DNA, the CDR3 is TGTGCCAGCAGCGCGCTGAGCGGACAAGAGACCCAGTACTTC. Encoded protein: CASSALSGQETQYF.

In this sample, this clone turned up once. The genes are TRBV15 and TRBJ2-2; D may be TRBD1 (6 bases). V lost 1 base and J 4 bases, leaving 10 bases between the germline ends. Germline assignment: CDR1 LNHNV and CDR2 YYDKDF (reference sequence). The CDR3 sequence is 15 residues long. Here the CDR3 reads CATSRAGQITGELFF. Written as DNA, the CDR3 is TGTGCCACCAGCAGAGCCGGACAGATCACCGGGGAGCTGTTTTTT.

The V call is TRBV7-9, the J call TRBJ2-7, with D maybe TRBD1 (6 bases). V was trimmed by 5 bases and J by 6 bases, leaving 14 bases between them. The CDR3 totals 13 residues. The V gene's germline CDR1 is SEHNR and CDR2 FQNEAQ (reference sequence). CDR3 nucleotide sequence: TGTGCCAGCAGCCGACTACAGGGTGGCGAGCAGTACTTC. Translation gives CASSRLQGGEQYF.

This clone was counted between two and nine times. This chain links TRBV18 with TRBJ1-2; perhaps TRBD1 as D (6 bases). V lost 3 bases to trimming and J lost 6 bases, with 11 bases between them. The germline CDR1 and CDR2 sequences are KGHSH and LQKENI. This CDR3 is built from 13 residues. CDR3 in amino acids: CASSPRTDDGYTF. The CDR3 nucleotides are TGTGCCAGCTCACCGCGGACAGACGATGGCTACACCTTC.

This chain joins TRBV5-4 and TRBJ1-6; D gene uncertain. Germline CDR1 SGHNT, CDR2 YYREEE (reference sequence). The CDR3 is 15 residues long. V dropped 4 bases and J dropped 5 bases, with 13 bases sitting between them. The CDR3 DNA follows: TGTGCCAGCAGCCTCCCGGCCATGGATAATTCACCCCTCCACTTT. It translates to CASSLPAMDNSPLHF.

The CDR3: CAWSVGGGSTNEKLFF. CDR3 bases: TGTGCCTGGAGTGTAGGGGGCGGCTCGACTAATGAAAAACTGTTTTTT. This chain links TRBV30 with TRBJ1-4; 7 bases are a match to TRBD1. This CDR3 contains 16 residues. Unmatched junction bases numbered 6, after V lost 0 bases and J lost 2 bases. CDR1 and CDR2 from the germline V gene are GTSNPN and SVGIG (reference sequence).

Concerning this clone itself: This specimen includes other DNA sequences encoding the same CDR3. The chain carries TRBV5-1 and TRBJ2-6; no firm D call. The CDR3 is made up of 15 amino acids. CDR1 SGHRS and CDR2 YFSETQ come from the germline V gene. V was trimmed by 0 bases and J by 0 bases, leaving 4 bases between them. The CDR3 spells CASSLGSSGANVLTF. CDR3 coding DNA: TGCGCCAGCAGCTTGGGCAGCTCTGGGGCCAACGTCCTGACTTTC. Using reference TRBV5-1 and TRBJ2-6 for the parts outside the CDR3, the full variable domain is KAGVTQTPRYLIKTRGQQVTLSCSPISGHRSVSWYQQTPGQGLQFLFEYFSETQRNKGNFPGRFSGRQFSNSRSEMNVSTLELGDSALYLCASSLGSSGANVLTFGAGSRLTVL.

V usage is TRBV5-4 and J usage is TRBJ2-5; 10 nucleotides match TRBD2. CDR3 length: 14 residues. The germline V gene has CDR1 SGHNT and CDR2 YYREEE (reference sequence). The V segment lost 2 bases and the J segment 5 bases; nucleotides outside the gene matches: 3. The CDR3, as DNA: TGTGCCAGCAGCTTAGCGGGGGGGCACGAGACCCAGTACTTC. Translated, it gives CASSLAGGHETQYF.

CDR3 loop: CASSFQTDTQYF. CDR3 bases: TGTGCCAGCAGCTTCCAGACAGATACGCAGTATTTT. J is TRBJ2-3 and V is TRBV7-2; the D is unclear. The CDR3 sequence is 12 residues long. The V and J ends lost 3 bases and 3 bases respectively, with 4 bases between them. Germline V gene data show CDR1 as SGHTA and CDR2 as FQGNSA.

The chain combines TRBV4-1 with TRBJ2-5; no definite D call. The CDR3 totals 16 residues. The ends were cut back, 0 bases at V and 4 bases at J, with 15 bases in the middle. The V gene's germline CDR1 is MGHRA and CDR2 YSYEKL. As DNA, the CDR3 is TGCGCCAGCAGCCAAGATCGGCAGGTGATGAGAGAGACCCAGTACTTC. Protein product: CASSQDRQVMRETQYF.

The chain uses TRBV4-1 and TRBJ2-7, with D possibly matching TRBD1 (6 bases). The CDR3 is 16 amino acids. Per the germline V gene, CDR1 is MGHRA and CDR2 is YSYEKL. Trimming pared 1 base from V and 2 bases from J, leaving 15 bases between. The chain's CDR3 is CASSQAPADRTYEQYF. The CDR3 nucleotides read TGCGCCAGCAGCCAAGCCCCTGCGGACAGAACCTACGAGCAGTACTTC.

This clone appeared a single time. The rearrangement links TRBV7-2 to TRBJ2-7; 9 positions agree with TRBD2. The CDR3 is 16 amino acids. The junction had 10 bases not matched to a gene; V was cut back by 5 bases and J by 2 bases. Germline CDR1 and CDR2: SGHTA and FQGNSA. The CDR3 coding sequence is TGTGCCAGCAGCCCCCGGTACGGCGGGGGGGCCTACGAGCAGTACTTC. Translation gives CASSPRYGGGAYEQYF.

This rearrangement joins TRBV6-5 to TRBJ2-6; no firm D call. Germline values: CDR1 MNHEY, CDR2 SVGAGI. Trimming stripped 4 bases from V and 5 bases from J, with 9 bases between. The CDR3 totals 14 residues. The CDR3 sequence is CASSFGVRANVLTF. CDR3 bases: TGTGCCAGCAGTTTTGGGGTCAGGGCCAACGTCCTGACTTTC.

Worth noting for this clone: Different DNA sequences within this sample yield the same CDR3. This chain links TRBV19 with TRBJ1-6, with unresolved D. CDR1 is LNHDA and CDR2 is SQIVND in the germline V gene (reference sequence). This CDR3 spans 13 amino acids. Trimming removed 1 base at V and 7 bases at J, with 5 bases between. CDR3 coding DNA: TGTGCCAGTAGTATAGTTGGGAATTCACCCCTCCACTTT. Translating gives CASSIVGNSPLHF.

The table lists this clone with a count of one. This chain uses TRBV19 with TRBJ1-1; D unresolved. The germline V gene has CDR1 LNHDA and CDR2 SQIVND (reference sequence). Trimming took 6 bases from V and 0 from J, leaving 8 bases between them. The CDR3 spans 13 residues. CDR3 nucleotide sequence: TGTGCCAGTAGCCTCTTAATGAACACTGAAGCTTTCTTT. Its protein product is CASSLLMNTEAFF.

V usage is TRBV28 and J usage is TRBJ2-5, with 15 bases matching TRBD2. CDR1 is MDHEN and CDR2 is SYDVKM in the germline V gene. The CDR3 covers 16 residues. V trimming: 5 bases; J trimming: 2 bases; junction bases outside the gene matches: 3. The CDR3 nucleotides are TGTGCCAGCAGTCCGGGGACTAGCGGGGGGCAAGAGACCCAGTACTTC. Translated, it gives CASSPGTSGGQETQYF.

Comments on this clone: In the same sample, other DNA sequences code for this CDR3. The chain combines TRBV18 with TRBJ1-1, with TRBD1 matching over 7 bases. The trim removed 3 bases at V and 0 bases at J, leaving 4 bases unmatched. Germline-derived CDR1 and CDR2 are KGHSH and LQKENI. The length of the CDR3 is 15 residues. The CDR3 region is CASSPGTAMNTEAFF. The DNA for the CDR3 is TGTGCCAGCTCACCCGGGACAGCTATGAACACTGAAGCTTTCTTT.

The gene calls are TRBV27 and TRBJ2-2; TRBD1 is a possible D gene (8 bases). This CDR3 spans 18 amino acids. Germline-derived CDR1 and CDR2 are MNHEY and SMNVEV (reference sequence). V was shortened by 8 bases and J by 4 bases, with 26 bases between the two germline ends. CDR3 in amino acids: CASQRGQAVWGGTGELFF. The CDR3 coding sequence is TGTGCCAGCCAGAGGGGACAGGCCGTTTGGGGGGGCACCGGGGAGCTGTTTTTT.

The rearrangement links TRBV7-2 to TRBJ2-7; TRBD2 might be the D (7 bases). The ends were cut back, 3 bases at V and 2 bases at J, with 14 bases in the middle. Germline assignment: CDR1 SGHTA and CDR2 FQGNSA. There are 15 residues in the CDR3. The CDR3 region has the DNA TGTGCCAGCAGCTTGATCCCCGGGGGGCCCTACGAGCAGTACTTC. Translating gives CASSLIPGGPYEQYF.

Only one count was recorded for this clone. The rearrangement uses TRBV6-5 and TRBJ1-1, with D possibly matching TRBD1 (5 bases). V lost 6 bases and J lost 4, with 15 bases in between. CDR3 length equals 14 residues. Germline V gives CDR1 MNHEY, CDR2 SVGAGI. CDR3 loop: CASSLLEGSTEAFF. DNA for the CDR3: TGTGCCAGCAGCCTCCTAGAGGGGAGCACTGAAGCTTTCTTT.

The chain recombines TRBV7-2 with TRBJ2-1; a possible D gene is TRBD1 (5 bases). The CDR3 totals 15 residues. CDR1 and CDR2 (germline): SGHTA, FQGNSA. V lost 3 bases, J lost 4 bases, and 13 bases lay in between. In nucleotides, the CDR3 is TGTGCCAGCAGCTTCGTCAGGACATCGTACAATGAGCAGTTCTTC. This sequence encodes CASSFVRTSYNEQFF. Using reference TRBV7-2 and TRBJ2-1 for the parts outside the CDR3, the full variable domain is GAGVSQSPSNKVTEKGKDVELRCDPISGHTALYWYRQSLGQGLEFLIYFQGNSAPDKSGLPSDRFSAERTGGSVSTLTIQRTQQEDSAVYLCASSFVRTSYNEQFFGPGTRLTVL.

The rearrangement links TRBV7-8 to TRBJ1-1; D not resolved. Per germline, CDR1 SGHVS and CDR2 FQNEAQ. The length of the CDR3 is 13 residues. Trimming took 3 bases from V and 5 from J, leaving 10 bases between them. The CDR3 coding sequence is TGTGCCAGCAGCTTCAATCCGGGGACTGAAGCTTTCTTT. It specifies CASSFNPGTEAFF.

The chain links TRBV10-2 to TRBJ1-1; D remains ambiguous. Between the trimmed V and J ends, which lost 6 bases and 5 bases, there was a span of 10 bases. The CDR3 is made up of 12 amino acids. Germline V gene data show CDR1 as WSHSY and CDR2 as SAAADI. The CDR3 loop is CASSHPKTEAFF. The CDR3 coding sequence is TGCGCCAGCAGCCACCCCAAGACTGAAGCTTTCTTT.

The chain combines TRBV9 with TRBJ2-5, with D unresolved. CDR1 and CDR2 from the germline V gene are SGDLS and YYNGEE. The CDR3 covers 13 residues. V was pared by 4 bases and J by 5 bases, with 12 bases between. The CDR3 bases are TGTGCCAGCAGCCCGACCGGACCGGAGACCCAGTACTTC. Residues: CASSPTGPETQYF.

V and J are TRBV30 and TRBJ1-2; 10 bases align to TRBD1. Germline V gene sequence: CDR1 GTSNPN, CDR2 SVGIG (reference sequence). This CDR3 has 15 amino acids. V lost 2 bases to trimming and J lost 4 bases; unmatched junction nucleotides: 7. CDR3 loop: CAWSRETGGFYGYTF. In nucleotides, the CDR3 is TGTGCCTGGAGTAGGGAGACAGGGGGCTTCTATGGCTACACCTTC.

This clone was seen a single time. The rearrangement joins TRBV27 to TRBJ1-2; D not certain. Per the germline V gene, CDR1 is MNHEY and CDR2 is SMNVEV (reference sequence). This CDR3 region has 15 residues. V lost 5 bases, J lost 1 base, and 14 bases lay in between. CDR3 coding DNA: TGTGCCAGCAGTCCCCGACGGGAGTTTAACTATGGCTACACCTTC. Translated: CASSPRREFNYGYTF.

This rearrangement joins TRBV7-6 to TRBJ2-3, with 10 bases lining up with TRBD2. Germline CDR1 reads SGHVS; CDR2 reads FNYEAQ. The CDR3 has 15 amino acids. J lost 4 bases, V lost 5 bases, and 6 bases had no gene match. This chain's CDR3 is CASSLGLAGADTQYF. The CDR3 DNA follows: TGTGCCAGCAGCCTTGGCCTAGCGGGGGCAGATACGCAGTATTTT.

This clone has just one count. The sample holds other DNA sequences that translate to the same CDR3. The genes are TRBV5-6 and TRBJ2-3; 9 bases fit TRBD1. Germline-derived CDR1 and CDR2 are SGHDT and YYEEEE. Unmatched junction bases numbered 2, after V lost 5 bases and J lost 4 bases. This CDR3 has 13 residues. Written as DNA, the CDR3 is TGTGCCAGCAGGAGGACAGGGGCAGATACGCAGTATTTT. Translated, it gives CASRRTGADTQYF. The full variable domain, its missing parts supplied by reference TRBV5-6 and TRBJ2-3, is DAGVTQSPTHLIKTRGQQVTLRCSPKSGHDTVSWYQQALGQGPQFIFQYYEEEERQRGNFPDRFSGHQFPNYSSELNVNALLLGDSALYLCASRRTGADTQYFGPGTRLTVL.